Detailed here is one TCR beta chain. A much larger clonotype is one base distant, so this may be a read error. The trim removed 7 bases at V and 2 bases at J, leaving 11 bases unmatched. The CDR3 sequence is 17 residues long. The germline CDR1 and CDR2 sequences are LNHDA and SQIVND (reference sequence). The data were taken from a study of molecular identifiers for immune sequencing clone quantification. CD8+CD4-CCR7+CD45RA+ sorting gave the naive CD8 T cells. TCRdb processed the PCR reads anew with MiXCR; each CDR3 protein has one entry. In the table there are about 320,000 distinct CDR3 sequences, about 21% of which are singletons.

Sequencing was carried out using naive CD8+ T cells from blood, with Jurkat cell RNA spiked in. Subset here: FACS-sorted CD8+CD4-CCR7+CD45RA+ naive T cells. The clonotype originates from a human donor in good health. Some libraries in this study had Jurkat cell RNA spiked in. This chain links TRBV19 with TRBJ1-5, with TRBD1 matching 10 bases. The CDR3 DNA is TGTGCCAGTAAGGATTGGACAGGGGGTTGTGGCAATCAGCCCCAGCATTTT. Translation gives CASKDWTGGCGNQPQHF.